This entry lists 24 T cell receptor beta chains sequenced from one sample in a study of somatic mutations in cytotoxic T cells in rheumatoid arthritis. Here immunoSEQ multiplex PCR was the method, and the copy in TCRdb shows in-frame clones only, minus some. The top ten clones hold 14% to 15% of a sample with under 20,000 clones, about four fifths of them seen once. The sample taken for sequencing was CD8+ T cells sorted from blood. Receptor source: an adult with rheumatoid arthritis.

The chain links TRBV11-3 to TRBJ2-1; no reliable D call. This CDR3 spans 14 amino acids. CDR1 is SGHNT, CDR2 YENEEA, per germline. The V end lost 0 bases, the J end lost 5 bases, and 8 bases lay between the germline ends. The DNA for the CDR3 is TGTGCCAGCAGCTTAGACTGGGGTGACAATGAGCAGTTCTTC. Encoded protein: CASSLDWGDNEQFF.

This chain joins TRBV7-2 and TRBJ2-1; D is perhaps TRBD1 (6 bases). V lost 3 bases and J 0 bases, leaving 9 bases between the germline ends. The length of the CDR3 is 15 residues. Germline V gives CDR1 SGHTA, CDR2 FQGNSA. The CDR3 region is CASSLGHSSYNEQFF. In DNA, the CDR3 is TGTGCCAGCAGCTTGGGACACAGCTCCTACAATGAGCAGTTCTTC. Supplemented by reference TRBV7-2 and TRBJ2-1, the full variable domain reads GAGVSQSPSNKVTEKGKDVELRCDPISGHTALYWYRQSLGQGLEFLIYFQGNSAPDKSGLPSDRFSAERTGGSVSTLTIQRTQQEDSAVYLCASSLGHSSYNEQFFGPGTRLTVL.

V is TRBV7-6 and J is TRBJ1-3; TRBD1 matches at 7 bases. The CDR3 has 18 residues. Trimming at V came to 2 bases and at J to 0 bases, leaving 10 bases not matched to a gene. Germline CDR1 SGHVS, CDR2 FNYEAQ. The CDR3 reads CASSLPKTGMSSGNTIYF. CDR3 DNA sequence: TGTGCCAGCAGCTTACCAAAGACAGGGATGAGCTCTGGAAACACCATATATTTT. Looking up the rest from reference TRBV7-6 and TRBJ1-3 gives the full variable domain: GAGVSQSPRYKVTKRGQDVALRCDPISGHVSLYWYRQALGQGPEFLTYFNYEAQQDKSGLPNDRFSAERPEGSISTLTIQRTEQRDSAMYRCASSLPKTGMSSGNTIYFGEGSWLTVV.

This chain uses TRBV6-4 with TRBJ1-4; D may be TRBD1 (5 bases). With 6 bases removed from V and 3 bases from J, the gap between germline ends came to 14 bases. The CDR3 consists of 15 residues. The V gene's germline CDR1 is MRHNA and CDR2 SNTAGT. CDR3 protein: CASRKDTAANEKLFF. CDR3 coding DNA: TGTGCCAGCAGGAAGGACACCGCGGCTAATGAAAAACTGTTTTTT.

The chain uses TRBV7-9 and TRBJ2-2, with a tentative D call TRBD1 (5 bases). This CDR3 has 16 residues. With 3 bases removed from V and 4 bases from J, the gap between germline ends came to 15 bases. CDR1 and CDR2 from the germline V gene are SEHNR and FQNEAQ (reference sequence). Written as DNA, the CDR3 is TGTGCCAGCAGCTTCGCGAGTGGCAGGGTCACCGGGGAGCTGTTTTTT. Amino acid sequence: CASSFASGRVTGELFF.

This chain connects TRBV4-1 to TRBJ1-2; D is perhaps TRBD1 (6 bases). Trimming pared 1 base from V and 5 bases from J, leaving 14 bases between. CDR1 and CDR2 (germline): MGHRA, YSYEKL. The CDR3 totals 15 residues. The CDR3 DNA reads as TGCGCCAGCAGCCAAGCCAGAAGGACAGCTTATGGCTACACCTTC. Translation: CASSQARRTAYGYTF.

This chain uses TRBV19 with TRBJ2-7, with 9 bases that match TRBD1. Per germline, CDR1 LNHDA and CDR2 SQIVND (reference sequence). The V and J ends lost 10 bases and 5 bases, in that order; junction bases with no gene match: 15. The CDR3 sequence is 15 residues long. The CDR3 loop is CAILFWGQGADEQYF. CDR3 in DNA: TGTGCCATCCTCTTTTGGGGACAGGGCGCCGACGAGCAGTACTTC.

V is TRBV9 and J is TRBJ2-2; the match to TRBD2 covers 8 bases. This CDR3 has 14 amino acids. The junction had 4 bases not matched to a gene; V was cut back by 4 bases and J by 5 bases. CDR1 is SGDLS, CDR2 YYNGEE, per germline. The CDR3 coding sequence is TGTGCCAGCAGCCTCGGGGGGGGAACCGGGGAGCTGTTTTTT. It translates to CASSLGGGTGELFF.

A single count supports this clone. The chain links TRBV6-4 to TRBJ2-3, with TRBD2 matching over 7 bases. This CDR3 is 16 amino acids long. Per germline, CDR1 MRHNA and CDR2 SNTAGT. Trimming at V came to 4 bases and at J to 6 bases, leaving 13 bases not matched to a gene. The CDR3 bases are TGTGCCAGCAGTGGTGGGGCGGGAGTCCCCACCGATACGCAGTATTTT. Its translation: CASSGGAGVPTDTQYF.

This chain links TRBV4-1 with TRBJ2-2; D perhaps matches TRBD1 (6 bases). CDR1 is MGHRA and CDR2 is YSYEKL in the germline V gene. This CDR3 is built from 17 residues. Deletions cut 4 bases from V and 0 bases from J, with 15 bases between. CDR3 coding DNA: TGCGCCAGCAGCCGAAATCGGGACACCGCGAACACCGGGGAGCTGTTTTTT. Its translation is CASSRNRDTANTGELFF.

The chain has TRBV4-2 and TRBJ2-7; D is ambiguous. Germline V gene lookup returns CDR1 LGHNA and CDR2 YNFKEQ. The V end was cut by 0 bases, the J end by 7 bases, with 13 bases between. The CDR3 covers 14 residues. Written as DNA, the CDR3 is TGTGCCAGCAGCCAAGATCGGGCCGGTTGGGAGCAGTACTTC. It yields the protein CASSQDRAGWEQYF.

The chain uses TRBV6-5 and TRBJ2-7; D gene uncertain. The V end was cut by 8 bases, the J end by 2 bases, with 10 bases between. The germline V gene has CDR1 MNHEY and CDR2 SVGAGI. The CDR3 sequence is 12 residues long. The chain's CDR3 is CASPGPAYEQYF. CDR3 DNA: TGTGCCAGCCCTGGCCCGGCCTACGAGCAGTACTTC.

The count of this clone is one. V usage is TRBV6-6 and J usage is TRBJ2-1, with D perhaps being TRBD1 or TRBD2 (5 bases each). Germline V gives CDR1 MNHNY, CDR2 SVGAGI (reference sequence). This CDR3 spans 14 amino acids. With 5 bases removed from V and 7 bases from J, the gap between germline ends came to 15 bases. CDR3 bases: TGTGCCAGCAGTCTCCGGGGCCCGGGGAATGAGCAGTTCTTC. Translating gives CASSLRGPGNEQFF.

This clone was found a few times. This sequence joins TRBV5-5 and TRBJ1-5; D ambiguous. The CDR3 sequence is 12 residues long. The V end lost 0 bases, the J end lost 9 bases, and 7 bases lay between the germline ends. The germline V gene has CDR1 SGHKS and CDR2 YYEKEE (reference sequence). In DNA form, the CDR3 reads TGTGCCAGCAGCTTGGGATCGGGGCCCCAGCATTTT. As protein: CASSLGSGPQHF.

The rearrangement uses TRBV5-6 and TRBJ1-2; no firm D call. The CDR3 spans 13 residues. V was clipped by 3 bases and J by 2 bases, with 8 bases between them. From germline, CDR1 is SGHDT and CDR2 YYEEEE. The DNA for the CDR3 is TGTGCCAGCAGCTGGGGTAACAACTATGGCTACACCTTC. The encoded protein is CASSWGNNYGYTF.

The chain recombines TRBV28 with TRBJ1-1; D perhaps matches TRBD1 (6 bases). V lost 5 bases to trimming and J lost 1 base, with 11 bases between them. Germline CDR1 and CDR2: MDHEN and SYDVKM. The CDR3 contains 14 residues. The CDR3 spells CASSVLQGNTEAFF. The DNA of the CDR3 is TGTGCCAGCAGTGTACTACAGGGGAACACTGAAGCTTTCTTT. Together with reference TRBV28 and TRBJ1-1, the CDR3 gives the full variable domain: DVKVTQSSRYLVKRTGEKVFLECVQDMDHENMFWYRQDPGLGLRLIYFSYDVKMKEKGDIPEGYSVSREKKERFSLILESASTNQTSMYLCASSVLQGNTEAFFGQGTRLTVV.

The chain combines TRBV18 with TRBJ2-7; D not certain. With 0 bases removed from V and 0 bases from J, the gap between germline ends came to 6 bases. This CDR3 has 14 residues. Germline assignment: CDR1 KGHSH and CDR2 LQKENI. The DNA of the CDR3 is TGTGCCAGCTCACCACCGGGCGGCTCCTACGAGCAGTACTTC. This translates into CASSPPGGSYEQYF.

The CDR3 sequence is CAWSQGNNEQYF. CDR3 DNA: TGTGCCTGGAGCCAGGGCAACAACGAGCAGTACTTC. J is TRBJ2-7 and V is TRBV30; possible D gene TRBD1, 5 bases. V shed 3 bases and J shed 5 bases, with 11 bases lying between them. The CDR3 totals 12 residues. Germline V lookup: CDR1 GTSNPN, CDR2 SVGIG (reference sequence). The full variable domain, in which reference TRBV30 and TRBJ2-7 provide the parts outside the CDR3, is SQTIHQWPATLVQPVGSPLSLECTVEGTSNPNLYWYRQAAGRGLQLLFYSVGIGQISSEVPQNLSASRPQDRQFILSSKKLLLSDSGFYLCAWSQGNNEQYFGPGTRLTVT.

The chain has TRBV2 and TRBJ2-7; 9 nucleotides line up with TRBD1. The CDR3 consists of 15 residues. Germline V gene lookup returns CDR1 SNHLY and CDR2 FYNNEI. V was clipped by 5 bases and J by 5 bases; unmatched bases: 10. The CDR3 spells CASSPPGTGLNEQYF. The CDR3 region has the DNA TGTGCCAGCAGTCCCCCCGGGACAGGGCTGAACGAGCAGTACTTC.

The rearrangement joins TRBV30 to TRBJ1-6, with D tentatively TRBD1 (6 bases). This CDR3 is built from 14 residues. Germline CDR1 is GTSNPN and CDR2 is SVGIG (reference sequence). Between the trimmed V and J ends, which lost 6 bases and 6 bases, there was a span of 15 bases. CDR3 amino acids: CACQAEGGNSPLHF. The CDR3 region has the DNA TGTGCCTGCCAAGCCGAGGGGGGTAATTCACCCCTCCACTTT.

This clone came up a few times. The chain combines TRBV5-4 with TRBJ1-2, with TRBD1 matching 9 bases. Germline V lookup: CDR1 SGHNT, CDR2 YYREEE (reference sequence). The length of the CDR3 is 13 residues. V lost 4 bases, J lost 6 bases, and 4 bases stayed unmatched. The CDR3 is CASSIGQGNGYTF. CDR3 DNA sequence: TGTGCCAGCAGCATCGGACAGGGGAATGGCTACACCTTC.

The chain links TRBV21-1 to TRBJ2-3. TRBV21-1 is assigned pseudogene status. The CDR3 contains 17 residues. The CDR3 coding sequence is TGTGCCAGCAGCAAATCAGGAACCGGGCCAAACACAGATACGCAGTATTTT. It specifies CASSKSGTGPNTDTQYF.

DNA of the CDR3: TGTGCCATAATGACAGGGAACACTGAAGCTTTCTTT. It codes for CAIMTGNTEAFF. The chain has TRBV2 and TRBJ1-1, with D possibly matching TRBD1 (6 bases). The CDR3 consists of 12 residues. Germline values: CDR1 SNHLY, CDR2 FYNNEI. Trimming stripped 10 bases from V and 1 base from J, with 10 bases between.

V is TRBV7-9 and J is TRBJ2-1; the D gene is possibly TRBD2 (5 bases). This CDR3 spans 13 amino acids. Germline V gene sequence: CDR1 SEHNR, CDR2 FQNEAQ (reference sequence). V was cut by 4 bases and J by 11 bases, with 15 bases left in between. Written as DNA, the CDR3 is TGTGCCAGCAGCTCCCCAGCTAGCCCCAAGCAGTTCTTC. Its translation is CASSSPASPKQFF. The full variable domain, rest sourced from reference TRBV7-9 and TRBJ2-1, is DTGVSQNPRHKITKRGQNVTFRCDPISEHNRLYWYRQTLGQGPEFLTYFQNEAQLEKSRLLSDRFSAERPKGSFSTLEIQRTEQGDSAMYLCASSSPASPKQFFGPGTRLTVL.